One TCR beta chain is described in this entry. The record originates from a study of blood T cell repertoires in COVID-19. Original analysis: Reference gene primer amplification gave estimated nucleated cell counts. The repertoire was sequenced with immunoSEQ multiplex PCR; TCRdb's copy has only in-frame clones and lacks some. The V and J calls and clone size come from that table; D and trimming were worked out from the DNA. The repertoire holds 150,000 to 200,000 clones, with roughly 90% as singletons. Germline V CDR1 and CDR2: LGHNT, FRNRAP. V gave up 4 bases and J gave up 0 bases; unmatched junction bases: 7. This CDR3 has 16 amino acids.

The sequence was collected from a man between 65 and 85 years old with active or convalescent COVID-19. The material sequenced was peripheral blood. This chain uses TRBV12-5 with TRBJ1-2, with 8 bases matching TRBD1. This chain's CDR3 is CASGSSDRATNYGYTF. The CDR3 DNA is TGTGCTAGTGGTTCATCGGACAGGGCTACTAACTATGGCTACACCTTC. The variable domain in full, with the rest retrieved from reference TRBV12-5 and TRBJ1-2, is DARVTQTPRHKVTEMGQEVTMRCQPILGHNTVFWYRQTMMQGLELLAYFRNRAPLDDSGMPKDRFSAEMPDATLATLKIQPSEPRDSAVYFCASGSSDRATNYGYTFGSGTRLTVV.